What follows describes a single TCR beta chain. This sample was taken from a study of blood T cell repertoires in COVID-19. V lost 2 bases, J lost 1 base, and 13 bases lay in between. Germline assignment: CDR1 MNHNY and CDR2 SVGAGI (reference sequence). CDR3 length: 16 amino acids. Study processing details: Estimated nucleated cell counts came from reference gene primer amplification. Method: immunoSEQ multiplex PCR; TCRdb's copy keeps in-frame clones and lacks some. The V and J calls and clone size are taken from that table; D and trimming were inferred from the DNA. The sample shows about 170,000 clones, roughly 80% of them seen only once.

The source material was peripheral blood. This receptor was taken from a man between 65 and 80 years old with active or convalescent COVID-19. This sequence joins TRBV6-6 and TRBJ2-3, with D uncertain. CDR3 nucleotides: TGTGCCAGCAGTTACCCCCCAGCGAGCCGCACAGATACGCAGTATTTT. Its translation: CASSYPPASRTDTQYF.